These T cell receptor beta chains were read from a single sample in a study of identical twins. TCRdb re-analysed the 5' RACE reads in MiXCR, keeping a single row per CDR3 protein. The sample consists of hundreds of thousands of distinct CDR3 sequences, 9% to 15% of them appearing once. This sample also appeared in a second study, on yellow fever vaccine responses in identical twins.

Sequenced material: PBMCs. The receptor source for this set is a woman aged 18 to 35 in good health. CDR3s include the opening cysteine and the closing phenylalanine or tryptophan. The order of the fields is clone size, J gene, D gene, V gene, CDR3 protein, CDR3 DNA. The D gene is left open where the match is weak. Clone sizes are given selectively: once, few, many, or a class where the clone is expanded.

size: NA; J: TRBJ2-2; D: NA; V: TRBV7-2; CDR3: CASSLNGVLVTGELFF; DNA: TGTGCCAGCAGCTTAAATGGGGTTCTTGTCACCGGGGAGCTGTTTTTT
size: NA; J: TRBJ1-5; D: NA; V: TRBV12-3/TRBV12-4; CDR3: CASSFAWQPQHF; DNA: TGTGCCAGCAGTTTTGCGTGGCAGCCCCAGCATTTT
size: many; J: TRBJ1-5; D: NA; V: TRBV5-1; CDR3: CASSLEAGDSNQPQHF; DNA: TGCGCCAGCAGCTTGGAGGCAGGAGATAGCAATCAGCCCCAGCATTTT
size: few; J: TRBJ2-3; D: NA; V: TRBV5-5; CDR3: CASSLMSTDTQYF; DNA: TGTGCCAGCAGCTTGATGAGTACAGATACGCAGTATTTT
size: few; J: TRBJ2-5; D: TRBD1; V: TRBV7-9; CDR3: CASSLKGQDQETQYF; DNA: TGTGCCAGCAGCCTAAAGGGACAGGACCAAGAGACCCAGTACTTC
size: many; J: TRBJ1-1; D: NA; V: TRBV2; CDR3: CASSEENRNTEAFF; DNA: TGTGCCAGCAGTGAAGAGAACCGGAACACTGAAGCTTTCTTT
size: NA; J: TRBJ2-7; D: NA; V: TRBV5-8; CDR3: CASSLSGTGHREQYF; DNA: TGTGCCAGCAGCTTGTCCGGGACGGGACACCGCGAGCAGTACTTC
size: few; J: TRBJ2-2; D: TRBD1; V: TRBV7-9; CDR3: CASSGKDRGRQAGELFF; DNA: TGTGCCAGCAGCGGGAAAGACAGGGGGCGACAGGCCGGGGAGCTGTTTTTT
size: many; J: TRBJ1-1; D: NA; V: TRBV5-5; CDR3: CASTSNTEAFF; DNA: TGTGCCAGCACATCGAACACTGAAGCTTTCTTT
size: few; J: TRBJ2-2; D: NA; V: TRBV6-5; CDR3: CASSYSQGGTGELFF; DNA: TGTGCCAGCAGTTACTCGCAGGGTGGGACCGGGGAGCTGTTTTTT
size: few; J: TRBJ1-4; D: NA; V: TRBV3-1; CDR3: CASSPGKAPNEKLFF; DNA: TGTGCCAGCAGCCCCGGCAAGGCGCCTAATGAAAAACTGTTTTTT
size: few; J: TRBJ2-5; D: NA; V: TRBV27; CDR3: CASSLTAVETQYF; DNA: TGTGCCAGCAGTTTAACAGCAGTGGAGACCCAGTACTTC
size: few; J: TRBJ1-1; D: NA; V: TRBV7-9; CDR3: CASRITGITEAFF; DNA: TGTGCCAGCAGGATAACAGGCATCACTGAAGCTTTCTTT
size: few; J: TRBJ2-1; D: TRBD2; V: TRBV28; CDR3: CASSLLERTSGMVYNEQFF; DNA: TGTGCCAGCAGTTTATTAGAGAGGACTAGCGGGATGGTCTACAATGAGCAGTTCTTC
size: many; J: TRBJ2-1; D: NA; V: TRBV10-3; CDR3: CAISPGTPPRNEQFF; DNA: TGTGCCATCAGTCCCGGGACTCCCCCACGGAATGAGCAGTTCTTC
size: few; J: TRBJ2-2; D: NA; V: TRBV5-1; CDR3: CASNREGGVTGELFF; DNA: TGCGCCAGCAACCGGGAAGGAGGTGTCACCGGGGAGCTGTTTTTT
size: NA; J: TRBJ2-3; D: NA; V: TRBV2; CDR3: CARSETGLISDTQYF; DNA: TGTGCCAGAAGTGAAACTGGTCTAATTTCAGATACGCAGTATTTT
size: many; J: TRBJ1-1; D: NA; V: TRBV28; CDR3: CASSLRTEAFF; DNA: TGTGCCAGCAGTTTAAGGACTGAAGCTTTCTTT
size: NA; J: TRBJ2-1; D: TRBD2; V: TRBV6-1; CDR3: CASTGTSGSNEQFF; DNA: TGTGCCAGCACCGGGACTAGCGGGAGCAATGAGCAGTTCTTC
size: few; J: TRBJ2-7; D: NA; V: TRBV10-3; CDR3: CATAPGQPSSYEQYF; DNA: TGTGCCACCGCACCCGGACAGCCGAGCTCCTACGAGCAGTACTTC
size: NA; J: TRBJ1-5; D: NA; V: TRBV24-1; CDR3: CATSEGGPLQPQHF; DNA: TGTGCCACCAGTGAAGGAGGGCCTTTACAGCCCCAGCATTTT
size: few; J: TRBJ2-1; D: NA; V: TRBV28; CDR3: CASSLGTFYNEQFF; DNA: TGTGCCAGCAGTTTAGGGACATTCTACAATGAGCAGTTCTTC
size: few; J: TRBJ1-2; D: TRBD1; V: TRBV5-1; CDR3: CASSSEGTGGHGYTF; DNA: TGCGCCAGCAGCTCAGAGGGGACAGGGGGCCATGGCTACACCTTC
size: NA; J: TRBJ2-6; D: NA; V: TRBV7-9; CDR3: CASEIRSGANVLTF; DNA: TGTGCCAGCGAAATTCGCTCTGGGGCCAACGTCCTGACTTTC
size: few; J: TRBJ1-5; D: NA; V: TRBV20-1; CDR3: CSAEVRDQPQHF; DNA: TGCAGTGCTGAAGTCAGGGACCAGCCCCAGCATTTT
size: few; J: TRBJ2-7; D: NA; V: TRBV7-2; CDR3: CASNLIGITTYEQYF; DNA: TGTGCCAGCAACTTGATCGGGATTACAACCTACGAGCAGTACTTC
size: few; J: TRBJ1-1; D: NA; V: TRBV3-1; CDR3: CASSSSSSEAFF; DNA: TGTGCCAGCAGCTCCAGTAGCAGTGAAGCTTTCTTT
size: NA; J: TRBJ2-7; D: NA; V: TRBV11-2; CDR3: CASSSRIPKGQSSYEQYF; DNA: TGTGCCAGCAGCTCCAGGATCCCGAAAGGACAGAGCTCCTACGAGCAGTACTTC
size: many; J: TRBJ1-4; D: TRBD1; V: TRBV3-1; CDR3: CASSPGQGATNEKLFF; DNA: TGTGCCAGCAGCCCGGGACAGGGAGCAACTAATGAAAAACTGTTTTTT
size: few; J: TRBJ2-7; D: TRBD1; V: TRBV7-9; CDR3: CASSSRQGVSYEQYF; DNA: TGTGCCAGCAGCTCGAGACAGGGGGTTTCCTACGAGCAGTACTTC
size: NA; J: TRBJ2-1; D: TRBD2; V: TRBV20-1; CDR3: CSASFSGRGSYNEQFF; DNA: TGCAGTGCTAGTTTTAGCGGGAGGGGCTCCTACAATGAGCAGTTCTTC
size: NA; J: TRBJ1-4; D: TRBD1; V: TRBV7-7; CDR3: CASSPNRGLNEKLFF; DNA: TGTGCCAGCAGCCCGAACAGGGGCCTCAATGAAAAACTGTTTTTT
size: few; J: TRBJ2-2; D: TRBD2; V: TRBV24-1; CDR3: CATSDSGLVGGGELFF; DNA: TGTGCCACCAGTGATTCTGGACTAGTCGGGGGCGGGGAGCTGTTTTTT
size: NA; J: TRBJ2-5; D: NA; V: TRBV4-1; CDR3: CASSQGGSTQYF; DNA: TGCGCCAGCAGCCAAGGAGGGTCGACCCAGTACTTC
size: few; J: TRBJ1-5; D: NA; V: TRBV7-3; CDR3: CASSLNGQANQPQHF; DNA: TGTGCCAGCAGCTTAAACGGCCAGGCCAATCAGCCCCAGCATTTT
size: NA; J: TRBJ2-1; D: NA; V: TRBV6-1; CDR3: CASSADGYNEQFF; DNA: TGTGCCAGCAGTGCGGACGGCTACAATGAGCAGTTCTTC
size: NA; J: TRBJ1-2; D: NA; V: TRBV7-8; CDR3: CASSDSWAGDYGYTF; DNA: TGTGCCAGCAGCGACTCTTGGGCTGGGGACTATGGCTACACCTTC
size: few; J: TRBJ2-1; D: NA; V: TRBV20-1; CDR3: CSASQGLRHSYNEQFF; DNA: TGCAGTGCTAGCCAAGGACTACGGCACTCCTACAATGAGCAGTTCTTC
size: few; J: TRBJ2-3; D: NA; V: TRBV7-2; CDR3: CASSDSRGDTQYF; DNA: TGTGCCAGCAGCGACTCTCGTGGAGATACGCAGTATTTT
size: NA; J: TRBJ2-1; D: TRBD2; V: TRBV7-3; CDR3: CASSGLAGGRNEQFF; DNA: TGTGCCAGCAGCGGACTAGCGGGAGGGAGGAATGAGCAGTTCTTC
size: NA; J: TRBJ1-1; D: NA; V: TRBV5-5; CDR3: CASSYRQGAGDTEAFF; DNA: TGTGCCAGCAGCTATCGGCAGGGCGCGGGGGACACTGAAGCTTTCTTT
size: few; J: TRBJ2-1; D: NA; V: TRBV20-1; CDR3: CSARDQESSEQFF; DNA: TGCAGTGCTAGAGATCAAGAATCCAGTGAGCAGTTCTTC
size: few; J: TRBJ2-1; D: NA; V: TRBV24-1; CDR3: CATSALGSDSYNEQFF; DNA: TGTGCCACCAGTGCGTTGGGTTCCGACTCCTACAATGAGCAGTTCTTC
size: NA; J: TRBJ2-3; D: NA; V: TRBV7-9; CDR3: CASSSDFGGQYF; DNA: TGTGCCAGCAGCTCGGACTTCGGGGGGCAGTATTTT
size: NA; J: TRBJ1-1; D: NA; V: TRBV11-2; CDR3: CASSLGAGSSPRNTEAFF; DNA: TGTGCCAGCAGCTTAGGAGCGGGTTCGTCACCAAGGAACACTGAAGCTTTCTTT
size: NA; J: TRBJ2-5; D: NA; V: TRBV13; CDR3: CASNLGGTEETQYF; DNA: TGTGCCAGCAACTTAGGGGGGACAGAAGAGACCCAGTACTTC
size: few; J: TRBJ2-1; D: TRBD1; V: TRBV29-1; CDR3: CSVGATGGYNEQFF; DNA: TGCAGCGTTGGAGCGACAGGGGGTTACAATGAGCAGTTCTTC
size: NA; J: TRBJ1-4; D: NA; V: TRBV4-2; CDR3: CASSQDWGKGEKLFF; DNA: TGTGCCAGCAGCCAAGATTGGGGGAAAGGTGAAAAACTGTTTTTT
size: few; J: TRBJ1-4; D: NA; V: TRBV28; CDR3: CASSLLGGGDEKLFF; DNA: TGTGCCAGCAGTTTACTGGGTGGGGGAGACGAAAAACTGTTTTTT
size: few; J: TRBJ2-7; D: NA; V: TRBV28; CDR3: CATGRYEQYF; DNA: TGTGCCACCGGGCGGTACGAGCAGTACTTC
size: NA; J: TRBJ2-1; D: NA; V: TRBV12-3/TRBV12-4; CDR3: CASSWDGYNEQFF; DNA: TGTGCCAGCAGTTGGGACGGGTACAATGAGCAGTTCTTC
size: NA; J: TRBJ1-4; D: TRBD1; V: TRBV28; CDR3: CASSAGQSNEKLFF; DNA: TGTGCCAGCAGTGCGGGACAGAGCAATGAAAAACTGTTTTTT
size: few; J: TRBJ2-6; D: NA; V: TRBV2; CDR3: CASSARVDGANVLTF; DNA: TGTGCCAGCAGTGCGCGGGTAGATGGGGCCAACGTCCTGACTTTC
size: NA; J: TRBJ2-1; D: TRBD1; V: TRBV5-1; CDR3: CASSRPGQGTGEQFF; DNA: TGCGCCAGCAGCAGGCCGGGACAGGGAACTGGTGAGCAGTTCTTC
size: few; J: TRBJ1-2; D: TRBD1; V: TRBV19; CDR3: CASRLGQADYGYTF; DNA: TGTGCCAGTAGGCTTGGACAGGCCGACTATGGCTACACCTTC